Listed here are 20 T cell receptor beta chains from one sample, sequenced in a study of blood T cell repertoires in COVID-19. TCRdb's copy holds only in-frame clones and misses some; the assay was immunoSEQ multiplex PCR. The sample has 100,000 to 150,000 clones; roughly 90% are singletons. The sequencing input was peripheral blood. The receptors originated from a man aged 50 or older with COVID-19, enrolled during active disease.

The chain links TRBV4-2 to TRBJ2-1; TRBD2 aligns across 14 bases. The CDR3 covers 18 residues. With 4 bases clipped from V and 2 bases from J, the junction kept 7 bases outside the gene matches. The germline gives CDR1 LGHNA, CDR2 YNFKEQ. This CDR3 is CASSPRLAGGRTYNEQFF. The DNA of the CDR3 is TGTGCCAGCAGCCCAAGACTAGCGGGAGGGAGGACCTACAATGAGCAGTTCTTC.

This sequence joins TRBV6-5 and TRBJ1-4; the D gene is possibly TRBD1 (6 bases). The ends were cut back, 2 bases at V and 5 bases at J, with 12 bases in the middle. The CDR3 has 15 residues. The germline V gene has CDR1 MNHEY and CDR2 SVGAGI. This chain's CDR3 is CASSYQGQKNEKLFF. The CDR3 DNA reads as TGTGCCAGCAGTTACCAAGGACAGAAGAATGAAAAACTGTTTTTT.

This chain links TRBV27 with TRBJ2-7; TRBD1 agrees at 9 bases. The CDR3 extends over 14 amino acids. The trim removed 4 bases at V and 4 bases at J, leaving 5 bases unmatched. Germline V gene lookup returns CDR1 MNHEY and CDR2 SMNVEV (reference sequence). The chain's CDR3 is CASSYGQGLYEQYF. CDR3 DNA sequence: TGTGCCAGCAGTTACGGACAGGGGTTGTACGAGCAGTACTTC.

The chain joins TRBV7-9 to TRBJ2-1; TRBD2 matches at 7 bases. Germline V gene data show CDR1 as SEHNR and CDR2 as FQNEAQ (reference sequence). V trimming: 1 base; J trimming: 9 bases; junction bases outside the gene matches: 9. This CDR3 spans 15 amino acids. In DNA form, the CDR3 reads TGTGCCAGCAGCTTAGGAATAGCGGGCCCTCGTGAGCAGTTCTTC. Its protein product is CASSLGIAGPREQFF. Variable domain in full (rest from reference TRBV7-9 and TRBJ2-1): DTGVSQNPRHKITKRGQNVTFRCDPISEHNRLYWYRQTLGQGPEFLTYFQNEAQLEKSRLLSDRFSAERPKGSFSTLEIQRTEQGDSAMYLCASSLGIAGPREQFFGPGTRLTVL.

J is TRBJ2-3 and V is TRBV9; 10 nucleotides align to TRBD1. The CDR3 has 16 residues. The V segment lost 3 bases and the J segment 4 bases; nucleotides outside the gene matches: 8. CDR1 is SGDLS and CDR2 is YYNGEE in the germline V gene. In nucleotides, the CDR3 is TGTGCCAGCAGCGCCGGGACAGGGGAAGGTCCAGATACGCAGTATTTT. Translating gives CASSAGTGEGPDTQYF.

The V and J genes are TRBV20-1 and TRBJ2-3, with D perhaps matching TRBD2 (5 bases). Between the trimmed V and J ends, which lost 5 bases and 3 bases, there was a span of 12 bases. The CDR3 covers 13 residues. CDR1 DFQATT and CDR2 SNEGSKA come from the germline V gene (reference sequence). The CDR3 nucleotides are TGCAGTGCTTGTGATACGGGAACAGATACGCAGTATTTT. Protein sequence: CSACDTGTDTQYF.

Only one count was recorded for this clone. V gene TRBV19 combines with J gene TRBJ2-1; 10 bases fit TRBD1. The CDR3 extends over 16 amino acids. Germline CDR1 reads LNHDA; CDR2 reads SQIVND (reference sequence). V lost 0 bases and J lost 5; bases outside the gene matches: 4. The CDR3 here is CASSIDQGTGDNEQFF. The CDR3, as DNA: TGTGCCAGTAGTATAGATCAAGGGACAGGGGACAATGAGCAGTTCTTC.

The chain carries TRBV25-1 and TRBJ2-3, with D perhaps TRBD1 (6 bases). The germline gives CDR1 MGHDK, CDR2 SYGVNS. There are 17 residues in the CDR3. The V and J ends lost 3 bases and 2 bases respectively, with 18 bases between them. The CDR3 coding sequence is TGTGCCAGCAGTGAGCTAGGGGCAGGGGATCTCACAGATACGCAGTATTTT. It encodes CASSELGAGDLTDTQYF.

The J gene is TRBJ2-1, the V gene TRBV19; the match to TRBD2 covers 10 bases. Per the germline V gene, CDR1 is LNHDA and CDR2 is SQIVND (reference sequence). The CDR3 is 15 amino acids. V lost 3 bases to trimming and J lost 2 bases; unmatched junction nucleotides: 1. The CDR3 coding sequence is TGTGCCAGTAGTATGCTAGCGGGAGCCTACAATGAGCAGTTCTTC. This encodes CASSMLAGAYNEQFF.

V is TRBV6-2 or TRBV6-3 and J is TRBJ2-7; TRBD1 agrees at 7 bases. Per the germline V gene, CDR1 is MNHEY and CDR2 is SVGEGT. This CDR3 contains 18 residues. Trimming removed 0 bases from V and 2 bases from J; junction bases left unmatched: 13. The CDR3 protein is CASSYSEAKGQNTYEQYF. Written as DNA, the CDR3 is TGTGCCAGCAGTTACTCGGAGGCTAAGGGACAGAATACCTACGAGCAGTACTTC.

The rearrangement joins TRBV7-2 to TRBJ2-7; no definite D call. CDR1 SGHTA and CDR2 FQGNSA come from the germline V gene. Trimming stripped 4 bases from V and 4 bases from J, with 14 bases between. The CDR3 totals 14 residues. The CDR3 region is CASSSSAWMYEQYF. Written as DNA, the CDR3 is TGTGCCAGCAGCTCGAGCGCTTGGATGTACGAGCAGTACTTC.

The chain combines TRBV28 with TRBJ1-5; 7 bases agree with TRBD1. V was pared by 4 bases and J by 3 bases, with 6 bases of the junction left unmatched. The V gene's germline CDR1 is MDHEN and CDR2 SYDVKM. The CDR3 is 15 residues long. The CDR3 is CASSSRQGYNQPQHF. DNA of the CDR3: TGTGCCAGCAGTTCCCGACAGGGCTACAATCAGCCCCAGCATTTT.

This sequence joins TRBV6-5 and TRBJ1-2, with a possible D match to TRBD1 (6 bases). Trimming shortened V by 6 bases and J by 4 bases, and 9 bases separated the two germline ends. The CDR3 has 12 residues. CDR1 is MNHEY and CDR2 is SVGAGI in the germline V gene. The chain's CDR3 is CASRDSFYGYTF. The CDR3 coding sequence is TGTGCCAGCAGGGACAGTTTCTATGGCTACACCTTC.

This sequence joins TRBV11-2 and TRBJ2-1, with TRBD2 matching 11 bases. The V gene's germline CDR1 is SGHAT and CDR2 FQNNGV. J gave up 0 bases and V 5 bases, and 0 bases lay outside the gene matches. This CDR3 has 15 amino acids. CDR3 residues: CASSLAGGSYNEQFF. The CDR3 nucleotides are TGTGCCAGCAGCCTAGCGGGAGGCTCCTACAATGAGCAGTTCTTC.

V usage is TRBV6-5 and J usage is TRBJ2-7; D is unresolved. Germline CDR1 is MNHEY and CDR2 is SVGAGI. With 2 bases removed from V and 5 bases from J, the gap between germline ends came to 10 bases. The CDR3 spans 13 residues. The CDR3 region is CASSYGQSHEQYF. CDR3 bases: TGTGCCAGCAGTTACGGTCAGTCTCACGAGCAGTACTTC.

The chain couples TRBV19 to TRBJ2-5; 9 bases align to TRBD2. Looked up from germline, CDR1 is LNHDA and CDR2 is SQIVND (reference sequence). The CDR3 is made up of 14 amino acids. V dropped 5 bases and J dropped 3; count of bases not matched to a gene: 4. The CDR3 is CASSRASGEETQYF. The CDR3 DNA sequence: TGTGCCAGTAGTCGGGCTAGCGGGGAAGAGACCCAGTACTTC.

In DNA form, the CDR3 reads TGTGCCAGCAGGGACAGGAACACTGAAGCTTTCTTT. Protein: CASRDRNTEAFF. The chain has TRBV13 and TRBJ1-1, with TRBD1 as a possible D gene (6 bases). CDR3 size: 12 residues. V was trimmed by 6 bases and J by 1 base, leaving 6 bases between them. Germline values: CDR1 PRHDT, CDR2 FYEKMQ (reference sequence).

The chain employs TRBV28 and TRBJ1-4, with D maybe TRBD1 (6 bases). Germline CDR1 reads MDHEN; CDR2 reads SYDVKM. This CDR3 has 14 residues. Deletions cut 4 bases from V and 4 bases from J, with 10 bases between. The CDR3 DNA follows: TGTGCCAGCAGTTCCACGGACAGTAATGAAAAACTGTTTTTT. Its translation: CASSSTDSNEKLFF.

The rearrangement links TRBV18 to TRBJ1-4; TRBD1 is a possible D gene (6 bases). Germline V CDR1 and CDR2: KGHSH, LQKENI. Trimming left V 4 bases short and J 3 bases short, with 9 bases between. The CDR3 length is 14 residues. The CDR3 spells CASSQGGSNEKLFF. The CDR3 DNA is TGTGCCAGCTCACAAGGGGGATCTAATGAAAAACTGTTTTTT.

V usage is TRBV7-8 and J usage is TRBJ2-7; 11 nucleotides agree with TRBD2. Germline V gene sequence: CDR1 SGHVS, CDR2 FQNEAQ. The J segment lost 9 bases and the V segment lost 2 bases, leaving 12 bases of the junction unmatched. There are 16 residues in the CDR3. The CDR3 region is CASSLPPGTSGAGQYV. In DNA, the CDR3 is TGTGCCAGCAGCTTACCCCCCGGGACTAGCGGCGCAGGGCAGTACGTC.